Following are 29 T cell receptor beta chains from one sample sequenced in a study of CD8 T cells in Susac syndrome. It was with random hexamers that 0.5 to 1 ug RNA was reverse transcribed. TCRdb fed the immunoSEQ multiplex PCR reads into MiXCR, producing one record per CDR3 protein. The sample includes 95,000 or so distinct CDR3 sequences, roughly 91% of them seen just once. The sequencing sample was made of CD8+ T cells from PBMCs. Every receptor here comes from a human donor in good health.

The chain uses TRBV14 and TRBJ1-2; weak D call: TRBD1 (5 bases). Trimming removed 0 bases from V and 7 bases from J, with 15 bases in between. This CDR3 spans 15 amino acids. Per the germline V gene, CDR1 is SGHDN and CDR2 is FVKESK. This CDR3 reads CASSQDQKGRGGYTF. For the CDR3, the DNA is TGTGCCAGCAGCCAAGATCAAAAGGGAAGGGGTGGCTACACCTTC. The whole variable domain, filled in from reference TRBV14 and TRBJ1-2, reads EAGVTQFPSHSVIEKGQTVTLRCDPISGHDNLYWYRRVMGKEIKFLLHFVKESKQDESGMPNNRFLAERTGGTYSTLKVQPAELEDSGVYFCASSQDQKGRGGYTFGSGTRLTVV.

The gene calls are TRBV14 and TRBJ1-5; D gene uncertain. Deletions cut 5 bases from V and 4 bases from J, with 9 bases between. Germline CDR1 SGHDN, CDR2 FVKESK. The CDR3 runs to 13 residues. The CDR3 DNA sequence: TGTGCCAGCAGCACGGGATTAAATCAGCCCCAGCATTTT. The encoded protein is CASSTGLNQPQHF.

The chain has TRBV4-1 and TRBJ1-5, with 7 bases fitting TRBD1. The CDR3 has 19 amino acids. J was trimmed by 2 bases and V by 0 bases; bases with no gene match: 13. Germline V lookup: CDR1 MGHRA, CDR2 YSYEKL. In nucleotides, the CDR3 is TGCGCCAGCAGCCAAGATCAGCTACAGGGGAGTAGGGGCAATCAGCCCCAGCATTTT. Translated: CASSQDQLQGSRGNQPQHF.

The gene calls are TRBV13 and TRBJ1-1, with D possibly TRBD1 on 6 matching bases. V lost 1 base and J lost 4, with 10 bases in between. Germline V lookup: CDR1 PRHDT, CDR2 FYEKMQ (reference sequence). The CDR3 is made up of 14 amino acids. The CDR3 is CASSLVGAGTEAFF. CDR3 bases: TGTGCCAGCAGCTTAGTGGGGGCGGGCACTGAAGCTTTCTTT. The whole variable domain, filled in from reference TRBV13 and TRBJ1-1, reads AAGVIQSPRHLIKEKRETATLKCYPIPRHDTVYWYQQGPGQDPQFLISFYEKMQSDKGSIPDRFSAQQFSDYHSELNMSSLELGDSALYFCASSLVGAGTEAFFGQGTRLTVV.

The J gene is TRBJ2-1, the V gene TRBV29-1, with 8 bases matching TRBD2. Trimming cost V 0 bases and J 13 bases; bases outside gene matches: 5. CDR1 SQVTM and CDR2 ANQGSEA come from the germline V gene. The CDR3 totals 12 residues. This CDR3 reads CSVEDRGGQQFF. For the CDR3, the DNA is TGCAGCGTTGAAGATCGGGGGGGGCAACAGTTCTTC.

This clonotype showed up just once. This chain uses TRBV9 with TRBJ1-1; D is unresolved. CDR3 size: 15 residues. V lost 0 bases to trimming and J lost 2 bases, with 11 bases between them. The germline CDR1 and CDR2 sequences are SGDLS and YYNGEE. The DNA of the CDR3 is TGTGCCAGCAGCGTAGGTGGGGAGAGTAACACTGAAGCTTTCTTT. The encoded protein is CASSVGGESNTEAFF.

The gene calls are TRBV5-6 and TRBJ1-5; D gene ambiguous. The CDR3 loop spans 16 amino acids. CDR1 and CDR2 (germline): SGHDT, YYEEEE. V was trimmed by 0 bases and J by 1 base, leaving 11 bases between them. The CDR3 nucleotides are TGTGCCAGCAGCTTGGGGTCGGGTTTAAGCAATCAGCCCCAGCATTTT. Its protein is CASSLGSGLSNQPQHF.

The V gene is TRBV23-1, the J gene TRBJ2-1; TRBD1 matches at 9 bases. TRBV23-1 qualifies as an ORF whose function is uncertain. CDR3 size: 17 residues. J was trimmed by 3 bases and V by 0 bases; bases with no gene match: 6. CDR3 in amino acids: CASSQSPDRGGYNEQFF. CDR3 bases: TGCGCCAGCAGTCAATCCCCGGACAGGGGCGGCTACAATGAGCAGTTCTTC.

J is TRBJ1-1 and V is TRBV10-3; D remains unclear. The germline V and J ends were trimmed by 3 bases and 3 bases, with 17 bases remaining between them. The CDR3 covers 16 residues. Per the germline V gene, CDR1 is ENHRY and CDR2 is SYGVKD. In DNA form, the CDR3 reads TGTGCCATCAGTGACCCGACGAGTAGGGCGGACACTGAAGCTTTCTTT. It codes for CAISDPTSRADTEAFF.

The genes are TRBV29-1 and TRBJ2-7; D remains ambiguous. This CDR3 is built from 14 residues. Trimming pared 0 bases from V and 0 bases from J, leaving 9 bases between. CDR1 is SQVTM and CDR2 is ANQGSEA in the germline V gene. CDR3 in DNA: TGCAGCGTTGAAGATCGGCAGCACTCCTACGAGCAGTACTTC. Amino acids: CSVEDRQHSYEQYF.

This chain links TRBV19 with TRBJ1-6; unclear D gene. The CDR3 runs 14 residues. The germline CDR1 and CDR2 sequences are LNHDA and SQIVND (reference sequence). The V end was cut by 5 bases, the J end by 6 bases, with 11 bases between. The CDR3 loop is CASSWKALNSPLHF. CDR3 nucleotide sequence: TGTGCCAGTAGTTGGAAAGCGCTTAATTCACCCCTCCACTTT.

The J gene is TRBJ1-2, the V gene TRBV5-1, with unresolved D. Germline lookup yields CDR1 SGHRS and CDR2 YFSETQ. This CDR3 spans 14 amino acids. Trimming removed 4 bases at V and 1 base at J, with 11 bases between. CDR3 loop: CASSPVGSNYGYTF. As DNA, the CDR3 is TGCGCCAGCAGCCCGGTCGGGAGTAACTATGGCTACACCTTC.

The CDR3 sequence: CASRIAGDTDTQYF. The DNA of the CDR3 is TGTGCCAGCAGAATAGCGGGGGACACAGATACGCAGTATTTT. The chain recombines TRBV6-4 with TRBJ2-3, with TRBD2 matching 9 bases. J gave up 2 bases and V 6 bases, and 3 bases lay outside the gene matches. The V gene's germline CDR1 is MRHNA and CDR2 SNTAGT. This CDR3 spans 14 amino acids.

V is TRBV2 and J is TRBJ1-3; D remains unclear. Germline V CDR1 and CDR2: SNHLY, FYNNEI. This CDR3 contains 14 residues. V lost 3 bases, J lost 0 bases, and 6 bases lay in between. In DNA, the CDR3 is TGTGCCAGCAGTGAGTTTATCTCTGGAAACACCATATATTTT. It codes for CASSEFISGNTIYF.

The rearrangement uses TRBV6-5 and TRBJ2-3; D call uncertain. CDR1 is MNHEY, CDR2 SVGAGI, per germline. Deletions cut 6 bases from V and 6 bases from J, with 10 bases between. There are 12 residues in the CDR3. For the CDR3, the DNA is TGTGCCAGCAGGAGAGCCGGGGATACGCAGTATTTT. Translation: CASRRAGDTQYF.

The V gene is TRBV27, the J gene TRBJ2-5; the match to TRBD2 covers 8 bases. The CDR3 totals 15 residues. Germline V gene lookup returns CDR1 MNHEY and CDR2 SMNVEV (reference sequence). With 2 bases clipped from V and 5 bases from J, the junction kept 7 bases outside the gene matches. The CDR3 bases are TGTGCCAGCAGTTTAGGGGATAGCGGGGAGGAGACCCAGTACTTC. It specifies CASSLGDSGEETQYF.

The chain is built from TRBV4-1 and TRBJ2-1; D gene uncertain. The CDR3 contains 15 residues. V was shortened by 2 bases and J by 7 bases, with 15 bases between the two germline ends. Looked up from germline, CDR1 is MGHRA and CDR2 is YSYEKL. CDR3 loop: CASSQLPPVGNEQFF. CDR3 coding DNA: TGCGCCAGCAGCCAACTACCTCCCGTGGGGAATGAGCAGTTCTTC.

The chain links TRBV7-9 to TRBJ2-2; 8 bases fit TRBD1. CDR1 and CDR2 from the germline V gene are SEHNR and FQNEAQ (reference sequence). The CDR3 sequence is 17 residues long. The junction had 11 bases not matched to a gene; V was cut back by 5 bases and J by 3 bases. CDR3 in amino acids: CASSPSDRARYTGELFF. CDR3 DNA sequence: TGTGCCAGCAGCCCGTCGGACAGGGCAAGATACACCGGGGAGCTGTTTTTT.

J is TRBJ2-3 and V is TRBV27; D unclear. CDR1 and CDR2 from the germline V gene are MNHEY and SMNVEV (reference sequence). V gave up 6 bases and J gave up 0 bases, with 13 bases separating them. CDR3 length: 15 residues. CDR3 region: CASRETVASTDTQYF. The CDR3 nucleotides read TGTGCCAGCAGGGAGACGGTGGCTAGCACAGATACGCAGTATTTT.

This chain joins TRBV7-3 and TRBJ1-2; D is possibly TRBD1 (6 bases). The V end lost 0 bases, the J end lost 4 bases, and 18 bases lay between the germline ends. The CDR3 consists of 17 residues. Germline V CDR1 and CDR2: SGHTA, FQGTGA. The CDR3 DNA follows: TGTGCCAGCAGCTTAACCCCCTCCCCACAGGGAACCTATGGCTACACCTTC. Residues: CASSLTPSPQGTYGYTF.

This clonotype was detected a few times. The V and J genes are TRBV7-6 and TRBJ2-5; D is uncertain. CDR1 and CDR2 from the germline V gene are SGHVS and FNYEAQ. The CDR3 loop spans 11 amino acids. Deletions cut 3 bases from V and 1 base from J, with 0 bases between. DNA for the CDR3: TGTGCCAGCAGCTTCCAAGAGACCCAGTACTTC. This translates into CASSFQETQYF.

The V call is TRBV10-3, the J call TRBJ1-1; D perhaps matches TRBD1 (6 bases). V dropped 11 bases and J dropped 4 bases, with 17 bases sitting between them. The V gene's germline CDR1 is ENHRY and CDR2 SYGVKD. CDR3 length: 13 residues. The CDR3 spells CAGGGATRTEAFF. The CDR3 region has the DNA TGTGCCGGTGGGGGGGCGACTCGCACTGAAGCTTTCTTT.

Written as DNA, the CDR3 is TGTGCCAGCAGCCCCTCCGGGGGGGGGTACGACGAGCAGTACTTC. It is translated as CASSPSGGGYDEQYF. The chain employs TRBV7-6 and TRBJ2-7; 8 nucleotides agree with TRBD2. J lost 5 bases, V lost 5 bases, and 11 bases had no gene match. Germline loops: CDR1 SGHVS, CDR2 FNYEAQ. This CDR3 comprises 15 residues.

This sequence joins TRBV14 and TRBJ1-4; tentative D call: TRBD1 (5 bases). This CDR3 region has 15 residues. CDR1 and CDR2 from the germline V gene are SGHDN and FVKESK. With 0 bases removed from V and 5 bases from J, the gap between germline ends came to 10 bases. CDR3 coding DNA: TGTGCCAGCAGCCAAGAAGGGGCAGGAAATGAAAAACTGTTTTTT. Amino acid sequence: CASSQEGAGNEKLFF. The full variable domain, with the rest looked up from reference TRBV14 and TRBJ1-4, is EAGVTQFPSHSVIEKGQTVTLRCDPISGHDNLYWYRRVMGKEIKFLLHFVKESKQDESGMPNNRFLAERTGGTYSTLKVQPAELEDSGVYFCASSQEGAGNEKLFFGSGTQLSVL.

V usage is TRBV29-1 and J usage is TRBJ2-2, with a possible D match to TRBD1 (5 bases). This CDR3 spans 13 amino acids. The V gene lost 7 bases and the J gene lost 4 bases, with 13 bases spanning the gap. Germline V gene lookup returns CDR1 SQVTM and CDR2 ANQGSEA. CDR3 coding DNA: TGCAGCGCCTGGGGCAGGGCCACCGGGGAGCTGTTTTTT. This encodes CSAWGRATGELFF.

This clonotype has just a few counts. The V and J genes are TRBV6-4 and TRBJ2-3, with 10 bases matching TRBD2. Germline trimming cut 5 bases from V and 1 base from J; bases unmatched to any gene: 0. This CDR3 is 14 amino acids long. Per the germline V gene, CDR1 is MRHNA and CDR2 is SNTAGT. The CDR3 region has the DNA TGTGCCAGCAGTCTAGCGGGGGGCACAGATACGCAGTATTTT. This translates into CASSLAGGTDTQYF.

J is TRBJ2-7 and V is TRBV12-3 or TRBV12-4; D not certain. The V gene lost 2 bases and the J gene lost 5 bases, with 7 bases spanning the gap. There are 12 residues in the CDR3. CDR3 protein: CASSLFLNEQYF. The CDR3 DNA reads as TGTGCCAGCAGTTTATTTTTGAACGAGCAGTACTTC.

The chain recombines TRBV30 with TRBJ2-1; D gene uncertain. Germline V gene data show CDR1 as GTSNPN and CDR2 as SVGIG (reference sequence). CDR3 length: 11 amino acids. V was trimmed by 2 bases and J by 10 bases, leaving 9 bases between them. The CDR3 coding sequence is TGTGCCTGGAGTCCGACCAGGGAGCAGTTCTTC. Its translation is CAWSPTREQFF.

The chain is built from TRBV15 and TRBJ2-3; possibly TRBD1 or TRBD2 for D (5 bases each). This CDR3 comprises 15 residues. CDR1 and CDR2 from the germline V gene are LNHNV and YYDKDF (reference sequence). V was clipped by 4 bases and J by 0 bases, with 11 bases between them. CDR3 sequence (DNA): TGTGCCACCAGCAATCAGGGAGCTAGCACAGATACGCAGTATTTT. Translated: CATSNQGASTDTQYF.